The 2 T cell receptor beta chains below all came from one sample that was sequenced in a study of blood T cell repertoires in COVID-19. Repertoires were generated with immunoSEQ multiplex PCR, while TCRdb's copy carries only in-frame clones and drops some. The sample includes some 460,000 clones, approximately 86% of them seen just once. The sequenced material came from PBMCs or T cells enriched from blood (not recorded which). These receptors were obtained from a woman aged 18-29 years who had recovered from COVID-19.

The V and J genes are TRBV2 and TRBJ2-5; 9 positions agree with TRBD2. This CDR3 spans 19 amino acids. In germline, CDR1 is SNHLY, CDR2 FYNNEI. J gave up 5 bases and V 4 bases, and 20 bases lay outside the gene matches. The CDR3 DNA reads TGTGCCAGCAGTGCCGAAACACGACTGGAGCGGGGGGAGTCGGAGACCCAGTACTTC. As protein: CASSAETRLERGESETQYF.

J is TRBJ1-1 and V is TRBV7-9; no definite D call. Trimming cost V 1 base and J 8 bases, with 14 bases left between them. Germline CDR1 reads SEHNR; CDR2 reads FQNEAQ (reference sequence). The CDR3 is made up of 14 amino acids. CDR3 protein: CASSLGLGEIEAFF. Here the CDR3 DNA reads TGTGCCAGCAGCTTAGGGCTTGGGGAGATCGAAGCTTTCTTT.